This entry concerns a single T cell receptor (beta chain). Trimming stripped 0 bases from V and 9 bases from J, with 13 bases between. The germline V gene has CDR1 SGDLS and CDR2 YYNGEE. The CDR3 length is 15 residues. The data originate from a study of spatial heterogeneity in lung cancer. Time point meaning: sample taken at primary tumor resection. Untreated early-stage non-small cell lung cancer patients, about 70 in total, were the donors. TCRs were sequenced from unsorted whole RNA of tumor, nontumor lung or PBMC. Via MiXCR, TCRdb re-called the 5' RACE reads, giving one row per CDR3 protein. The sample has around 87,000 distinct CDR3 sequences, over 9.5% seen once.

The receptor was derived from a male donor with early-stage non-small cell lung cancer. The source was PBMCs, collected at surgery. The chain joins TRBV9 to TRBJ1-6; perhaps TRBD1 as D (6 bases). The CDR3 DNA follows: TGTGCCAGCAGCGTAGATCAGGGGTGGACTTCACCCCTCCACTTT. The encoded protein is CASSVDQGWTSPLHF.